This record covers a single T cell receptor beta chain. No cognate antigen has been identified for it. No base quality values were provided; no much bigger clone lies one nucleotide off. The data stem from a study of blood T cell repertoires in COVID-19 (dated by TCRdb to 2018 to 2020). Broadly, across the study: The collaborator samples originated in the United States, Italy and Spain and spanned the acute and convalescent phases of COVID-19. The prospective study material was composed of cDNA or gDNA derived from T cells, B-cell-depleted T cells, or PBMCs. The dataset comprised deeply sampled blood TCRbeta repertoires from subjects exposed to, actively infected with, or recovered from COVID-19. The repertoires were released in a freely available public database meant as a resource for research on the immune response to SARS-CoV-2. The samples were drawn from the first 160 participants of the ongoing ImmuneRACE study and from 1,254 subjects provided by 6 global collaborators. A de-identified subject ID, COVID-19 status, age in years and sex were almost always included in the sample metadata. HLA class I and class II types, where available, came from metadata supplied by the sample provider rather than from assay-based typing.

One collaborating source in Seattle enrolled patients during active infection and followed them longitudinally through the course of disease. Whole blood was collected in K2EDTA tubes by collaborating institutions according to the institutions' own protocols. Collaborator samples were shipped for TCRbeta analysis as frozen whole blood, isolated PBMCs, or DNA extracted from either sample type. On the study overall, not on this receptor specifically: The amount of clinical and demographic metadata varied by source and participant and was provided uncurated.

TCRbeta CDR3 regions were amplified from genomic DNA using the immunoSEQ Assay, a bias-controlled multiplex PCR. In the paper's pipeline: The number of nucleated cells in each sample was estimated by amplification of reference gene primers within the assay. To quantify the absolute abundance of each unique TCRbeta CDR3 rearrangement, sequence reads were collapsed and filtered. For each sample, productive Simpson clonality was calculated as the square root of Simpson's diversity index across productive rearrangements. As stored in TCRdb, this immuneACCESS dataset retains in-frame rearrangements with V and J assigned. A fraction of the clones does not appear; measured against another copy, unresolved V genes explain less than half of the discrepancy, and the remainder lacks a known reason. V and J calls and clone size are those listed in that table; D and trimming were worked out from the DNA. Counted in this sample were 40,000 or so clones; around nine tenths of them appeared once. The biggest ten clones account for roughly 4.3% of the sample.

This receptor was taken from a man in his sixties with COVID-19, enrolled during active disease. Sequenced sample: peripheral blood.

The CDR3 in this case is CASSVGSSFYNEQFF. The nucleotide sequence is given as TGTGCCAGCAGCGTAGGTTCTAGTTTCTACAATGAGCAGTTCTTC. This chain is built from TRBV7-2 and TRBJ2-1; no D gene can be assigned with confidence. There are 15 amino acids in the CDR3, from cysteine to phenylalanine inclusive. Left in the record is the CDR3 DNA by itself, 45 bases read in frame from the first base. Per the germline V gene, SGHTA is the CDR1 and FQGNSA is the CDR2. V and J are truncated by 5 bases and 3 bases respectively, leaving an intervening sequence of 14 bases.